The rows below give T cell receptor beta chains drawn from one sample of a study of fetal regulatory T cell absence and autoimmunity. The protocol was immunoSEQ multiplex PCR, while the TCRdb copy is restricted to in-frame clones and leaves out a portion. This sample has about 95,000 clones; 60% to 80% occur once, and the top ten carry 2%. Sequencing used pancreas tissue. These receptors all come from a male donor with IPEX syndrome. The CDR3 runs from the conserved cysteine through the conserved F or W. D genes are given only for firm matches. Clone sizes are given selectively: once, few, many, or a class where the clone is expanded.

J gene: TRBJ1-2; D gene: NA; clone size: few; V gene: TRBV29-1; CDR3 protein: CSVGRDSNYGYTF; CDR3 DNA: TGCAGCGTGGGACGTGACTCTAACTATGGCTACACCTTC
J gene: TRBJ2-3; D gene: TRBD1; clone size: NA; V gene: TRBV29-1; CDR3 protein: CSVPPGDRHTDTQYF; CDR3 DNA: TGCAGCGTTCCCCCTGGGGACAGGCACACAGATACGCAGTATTTT
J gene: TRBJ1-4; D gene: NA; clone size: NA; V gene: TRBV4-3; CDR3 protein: CASSRYRLNEKLFF; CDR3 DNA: TGCGCCAGCAGCCGATACCGATTAAATGAAAAACTGTTTTTT
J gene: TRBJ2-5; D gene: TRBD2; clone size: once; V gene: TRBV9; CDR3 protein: CASSVATSGGPKTQYF; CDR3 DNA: TGTGCCAGCAGCGTAGCTACCAGCGGGGGACCAAAGACCCAGTACTTC
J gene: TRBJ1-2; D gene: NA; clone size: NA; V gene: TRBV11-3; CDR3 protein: CASSGIPLFGYTF; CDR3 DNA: TGTGCCAGCAGCGGGATTCCACTCTTTGGCTACACCTTC
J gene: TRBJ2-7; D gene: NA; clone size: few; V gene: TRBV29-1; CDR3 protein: CSVQADYEQYF; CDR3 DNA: TGCAGCGTACAGGCAGACTACGAGCAGTACTTC
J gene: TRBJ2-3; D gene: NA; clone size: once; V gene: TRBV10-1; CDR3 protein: CASSELAADTQYF; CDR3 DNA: TGCGCCAGCAGTGAGCTAGCAGCAGATACGCAGTATTTT
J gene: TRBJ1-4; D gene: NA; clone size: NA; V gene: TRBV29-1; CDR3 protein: CSGSAGSVGTNEKLFF; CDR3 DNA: TGCAGCGGGTCAGCAGGGTCTGTTGGGACTAATGAAAAACTGTTTTTT
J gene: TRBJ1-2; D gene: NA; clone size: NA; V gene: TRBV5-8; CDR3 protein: CASSHGTVYGYTF; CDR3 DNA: TGTGCCAGCAGCCACGGAACGGTTTATGGCTACACCTTC
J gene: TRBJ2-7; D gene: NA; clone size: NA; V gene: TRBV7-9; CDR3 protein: CASSLVSSLYEQYF; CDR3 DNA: TGTGCCAGCAGCTTAGTTAGCTCCCTCTACGAGCAGTACTTC
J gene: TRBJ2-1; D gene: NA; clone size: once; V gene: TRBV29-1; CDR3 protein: CSVEGRGSYNEQFF; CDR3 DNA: TGCAGCGTTGAGGGTAGGGGTTCCTACAATGAGCAGTTCTTC
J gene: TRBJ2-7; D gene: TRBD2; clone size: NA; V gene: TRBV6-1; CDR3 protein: CASSEAEGLAGAYEQYF; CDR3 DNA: TGTGCCAGCAGTGAAGCGGAAGGACTAGCGGGGGCCTACGAGCAGTACTTC
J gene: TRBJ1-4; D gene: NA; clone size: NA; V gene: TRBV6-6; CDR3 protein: CASSYQGLHEKLFF; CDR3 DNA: TGTGCCAGCAGTTACCAGGGGCTGCATGAAAAACTGTTTTTT
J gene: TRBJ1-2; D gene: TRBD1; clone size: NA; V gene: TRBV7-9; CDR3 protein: CASSPNGQVGYTF; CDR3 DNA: TGTGCCAGCAGCCCGAACGGACAGGTTGGCTACACCTTC
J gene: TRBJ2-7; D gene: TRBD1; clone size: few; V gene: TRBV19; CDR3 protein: CASRDRSSYEQYF; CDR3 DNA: TGTGCCAGTAGGGACAGGAGCTCCTACGAGCAGTACTTC
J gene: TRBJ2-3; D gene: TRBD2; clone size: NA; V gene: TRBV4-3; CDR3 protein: CASSQIAGAGDTQYF; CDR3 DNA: TGCGCCAGCAGCCAAATAGCGGGGGCCGGGGATACGCAGTATTTT
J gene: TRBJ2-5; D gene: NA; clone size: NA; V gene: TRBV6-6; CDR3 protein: CASSRGRFEAQYF; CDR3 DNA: TGTGCCAGCAGTAGGGGGAGGTTCGAGGCCCAGTACTTC
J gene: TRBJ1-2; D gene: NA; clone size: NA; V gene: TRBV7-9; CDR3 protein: CASSLGAGAGYGYTF; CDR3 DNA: TGTGCCAGCAGCTTAGGGGCAGGGGCAGGCTATGGCTACACCTTC
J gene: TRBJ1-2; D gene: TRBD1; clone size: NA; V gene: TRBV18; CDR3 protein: CASSPLAGQGSGYTF; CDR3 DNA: TGTGCCAGCTCACCCTTGGCGGGACAGGGATCTGGCTACACCTTC
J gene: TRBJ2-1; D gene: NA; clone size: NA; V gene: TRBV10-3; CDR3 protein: CAISEVAEQFF; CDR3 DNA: TGTGCCATCAGTGAAGTAGCGGAACAGTTCTTC
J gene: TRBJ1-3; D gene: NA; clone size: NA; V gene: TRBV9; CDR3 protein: CASSVDSFGNTIYF; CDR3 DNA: TGTGCCAGCAGCGTAGACAGTTTTGGAAACACCATATATTTT
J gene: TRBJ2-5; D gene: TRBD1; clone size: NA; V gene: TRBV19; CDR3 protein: CASSMQGAQETQYF; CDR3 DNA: TGTGCCAGTAGTATGCAGGGGGCCCAAGAGACCCAGTACTTC
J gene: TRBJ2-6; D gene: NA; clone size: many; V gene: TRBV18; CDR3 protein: CASSRYARSGANVLTF; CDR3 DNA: TGTGCCAGCTCACGCTATGCCAGGTCTGGGGCCAACGTCCTGACTTTC
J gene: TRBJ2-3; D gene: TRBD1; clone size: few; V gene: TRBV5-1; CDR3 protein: CASSLGWDRDTQYF; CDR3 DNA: TGCGCCAGCAGCTTGGGATGGGACAGGGATACGCAGTATTTT
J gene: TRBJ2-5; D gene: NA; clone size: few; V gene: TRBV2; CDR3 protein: CASSLQETQYF; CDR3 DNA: TGTGCCAGCAGTTTACAAGAGACCCAGTACTTC
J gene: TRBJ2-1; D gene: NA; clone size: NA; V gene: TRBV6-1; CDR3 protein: CASSEAIFLVRYNEQFF; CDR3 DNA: TGTGCCAGCAGTGAAGCCATTTTCCTAGTGAGGTACAATGAGCAGTTCTTC
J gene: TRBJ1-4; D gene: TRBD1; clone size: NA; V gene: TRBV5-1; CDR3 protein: CASSFGQGGNEKLFF; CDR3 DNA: TGCGCCAGCAGCTTCGGACAGGGAGGTAATGAAAAACTGTTTTTT
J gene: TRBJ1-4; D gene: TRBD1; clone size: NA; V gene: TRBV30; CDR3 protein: CAWSPDRGYEKLFF; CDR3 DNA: TGTGCCTGGAGTCCGGACAGGGGGTATGAAAAACTGTTTTTT
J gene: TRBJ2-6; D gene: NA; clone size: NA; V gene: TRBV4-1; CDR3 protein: CASSQGLGPSGANVLTF; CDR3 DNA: TGCGCCAGCAGCCAAGGGTTAGGCCCCTCTGGGGCCAACGTCCTGACTTTC
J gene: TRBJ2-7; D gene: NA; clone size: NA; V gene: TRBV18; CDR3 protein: CASSPPIISEQYF; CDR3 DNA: TGTGCCAGCTCACCACCTATCATCTCCGAGCAGTACTTC
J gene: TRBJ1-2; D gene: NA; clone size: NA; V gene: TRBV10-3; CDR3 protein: CAISDKFSYGYTF; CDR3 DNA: TGTGCCATCAGTGACAAATTCTCCTATGGCTACACCTTC
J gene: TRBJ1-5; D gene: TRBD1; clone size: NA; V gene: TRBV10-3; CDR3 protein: CAISPRQGGQPQHF; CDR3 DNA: TGTGCCATCAGTCCCCGACAGGGAGGTCAGCCCCAGCATTTT
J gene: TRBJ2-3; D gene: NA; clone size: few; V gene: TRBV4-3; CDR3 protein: CASSQDLGGTSTDTQYF; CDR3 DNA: TGCGCCAGCAGCCAAGATCTAGGGGGAACTAGCACAGATACGCAGTATTTT
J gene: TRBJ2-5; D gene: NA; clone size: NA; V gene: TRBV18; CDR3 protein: CASSPPEPRSDSETQYF; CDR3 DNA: TGTGCCAGCTCACCTCCGGAGCCTAGATCTGATAGTGAGACCCAGTACTTC
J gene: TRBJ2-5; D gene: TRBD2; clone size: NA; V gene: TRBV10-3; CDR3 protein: CAMGAGTQETQYF; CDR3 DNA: TGTGCCATGGGAGCGGGGACCCAAGAGACCCAGTACTTC
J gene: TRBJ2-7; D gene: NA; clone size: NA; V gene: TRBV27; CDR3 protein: CASSQVAWEQYF; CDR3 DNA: TGTGCCAGCAGCCAAGTAGCTTGGGAGCAGTACTTC
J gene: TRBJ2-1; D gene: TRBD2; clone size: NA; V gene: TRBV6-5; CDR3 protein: CASSYLGEGLNEQFF; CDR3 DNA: TGTGCCAGCAGTTACTTGGGGGAGGGCCTGAATGAGCAGTTCTTC
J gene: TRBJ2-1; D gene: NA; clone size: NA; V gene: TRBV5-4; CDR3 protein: CASSPRGAYPYNEQFF; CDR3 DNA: TGTGCCAGCAGCCCCCGAGGGGCATACCCCTACAATGAGCAGTTCTTC
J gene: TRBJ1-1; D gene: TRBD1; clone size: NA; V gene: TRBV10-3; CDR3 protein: CAISVIDRGTEAFF; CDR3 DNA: TGTGCCATCAGTGTAATTGACAGGGGCACTGAAGCTTTCTTT
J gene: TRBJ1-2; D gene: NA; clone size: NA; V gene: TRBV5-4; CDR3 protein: CASSLVGGGYGYTF; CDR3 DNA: TGTGCCAGCAGCTTGGTGGGGGGCGGGTATGGCTACACCTTC
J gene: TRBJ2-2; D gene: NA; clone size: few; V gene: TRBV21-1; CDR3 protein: CASSSLVDRVNTGELFF; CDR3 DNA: TGTGCCAGCAGCTCCCTAGTGGACAGGGTGAACACCGGGGAGCTGTTTTTT
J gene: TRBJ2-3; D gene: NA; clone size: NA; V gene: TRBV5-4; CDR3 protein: CASSLGLGVSDTQYF; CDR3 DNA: TGTGCCAGCAGCTTGGGACTAGGGGTTTCAGATACGCAGTATTTT
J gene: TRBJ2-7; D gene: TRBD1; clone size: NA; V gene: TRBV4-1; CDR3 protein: CASSRKLGGPYEQYF; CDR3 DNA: TGCGCCAGCAGCCGCAAACTAGGGGGCCCCTACGAGCAGTACTTC
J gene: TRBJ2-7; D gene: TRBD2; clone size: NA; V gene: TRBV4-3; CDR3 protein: CASSQGPRAAGGPQYF; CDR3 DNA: TGCGCCAGCAGCCAAGGTCCTCGTGCAGCGGGGGGGCCGCAGTACTTC
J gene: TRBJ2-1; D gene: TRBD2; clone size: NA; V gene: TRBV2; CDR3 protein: CASRATSGGDNEQFF; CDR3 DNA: TGTGCCAGCAGAGCCACTAGCGGGGGAGACAATGAGCAGTTCTTC
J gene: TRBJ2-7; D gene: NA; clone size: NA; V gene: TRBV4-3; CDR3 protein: CASSQDWPSYEQYF; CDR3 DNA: TGCGCCAGCAGCCAAGATTGGCCCTCCTACGAGCAGTACTTC
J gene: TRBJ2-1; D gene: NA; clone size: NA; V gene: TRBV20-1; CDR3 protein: CSTGLYNEQFF; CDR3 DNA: TGCAGTACCGGACTCTACAATGAGCAGTTCTTC
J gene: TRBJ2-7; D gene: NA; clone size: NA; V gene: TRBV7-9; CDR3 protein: CASSLQRGAEVHEQYF; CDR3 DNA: TGTGCCAGCAGCTTGCAACGGGGCGCGGAGGTCCACGAGCAGTACTTC
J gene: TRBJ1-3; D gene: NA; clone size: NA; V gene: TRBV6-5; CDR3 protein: CASRATGPGNTIYF; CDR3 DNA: TGTGCCAGCAGGGCCACAGGGCCGGGAAACACCATATATTTT
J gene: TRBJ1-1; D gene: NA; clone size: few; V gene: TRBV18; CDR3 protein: CASSPPNRDTEAFF; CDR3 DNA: TGTGCCAGCTCACCACCGAACAGGGACACTGAAGCTTTCTTT
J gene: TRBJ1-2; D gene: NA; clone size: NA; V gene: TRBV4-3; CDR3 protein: CASSQGRVYGYTF; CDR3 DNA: TGCGCCAGCAGCCAAGGACGGGTCTATGGCTACACCTTC
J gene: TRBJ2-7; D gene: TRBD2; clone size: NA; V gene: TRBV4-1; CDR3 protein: CASSETSGSEQYF; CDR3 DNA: TGCGCCAGCAGCGAGACTAGCGGGAGCGAGCAGTACTTC
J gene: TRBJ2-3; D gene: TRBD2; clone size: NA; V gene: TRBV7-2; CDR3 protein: CASSLAGGITDTQYF; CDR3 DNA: TGTGCCAGCAGCTTAGCGGGAGGGATCACAGATACGCAGTATTTT
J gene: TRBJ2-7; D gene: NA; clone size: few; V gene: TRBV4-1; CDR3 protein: CASSQGTGSSSYEQYF; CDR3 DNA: TGCGCCAGCAGCCAGGGAACAGGTTCTAGCTCCTACGAGCAGTACTTC